This T cell receptor (beta chain) was observed in a study of blood T cell repertoires in COVID-19 (dated by TCRdb to 2020 to 2022). Regarding the study in general: Samples from collaborators originated in the United States, Italy and Spain and spanned both the acute and convalescent phases of COVID-19. Deeply sampled blood TCRbeta repertoires from subjects exposed to, actively infected with, or recovered from COVID-19 were included in the dataset. The samples were drawn from two sources: the first 160 participants of the ongoing ImmuneRACE study, and 1,000 to 1,500 subjects contributed by 6 global collaborators. Where available, HLA class I and class II types were obtained from metadata supplied by the sample provider rather than from assay-based typing. Sample metadata almost always included a de-identified subject ID, COVID-19 status, age in years and sex. The repertoires were made available in a free public database intended to serve as a resource for research on the immune response to SARS-CoV-2. The prospective study material was composed of cDNA or gDNA derived from T cells, B-cell-depleted T cells, or PBMCs. Here is what the overall study found, with its caveats: How much clinical and demographic metadata was included differed by source and by participant, and the metadata was provided uncurated.

The immunoSEQ Assay, a bias-controlled multiplex PCR, was used to amplify TCRbeta CDR3 regions from genomic DNA. The source study handled its data this way. The number of nucleated cells in each sample was estimated from the amplification of reference gene primers within the assay. To quantify the absolute abundance of each unique TCRbeta CDR3 rearrangement, sequence reads were collapsed and filtered. Productive Simpson clonality was computed per sample as the square root of Simpson's diversity index over productive rearrangements. Drawn from immuneACCESS, this table holds only the in-frame rearrangements with V and J called that TCRdb kept. Clones are partly lost; checked studies trace under half to an unresolved V gene and leave the rest unexplained. For V, J and clone size, that table is used; D and trimming come from the DNA. This sample comprises tens of thousands of clones, around 87% of them detected only once. Roughly 6.8% of the sample is in the top ten clones.

The collaborating institutions used their own protocols to collect whole blood in K2EDTA tubes. For TCRbeta analysis, collaborators shipped samples in one of three forms: frozen whole blood, isolated PBMCs, or DNA extracted from either of those sample types. This clone was seen a handful of times. What this receptor recognizes is not known. Base qualities are not recorded, but no much larger clone differs from it by a single base. Reading the germline V gene gives CDR1 SNHLY and CDR2 FYNNEI. V is cut by 0 bases and J by 3 bases, and the space between the germline ends is 9 bases. The CDR3 goes from the cysteine to the phenylalanine over 14 residues. This entry keeps only the CDR3 DNA: 42 bases, framed from base 1.

This clonotype was sampled from a human donor with acute or convalescent COVID-19. The donor label of this sample is uncertain. The sequencing input was peripheral blood. This receptor chain uses TRBV2 and TRBJ2-7; the D gene is unclear. In nucleotides, the sequence is TGTGCCAGCAGTGAAGCAGTGGGCCACTACGAGCAGTACTTC. This translates into CASSEAVGHYEQYF.